This TCR beta chain originates from a study of cytomegalovirus exposure and HLA in healthy donors. Notes on this clone: The target antigen is unknown.

Study observations and caveats: Most TCR sequences were uncommon, yet certain public TCRs appeared in many donors. Trimming of TCR beta V- and J-genes showed a link, identified in a later analysis, to a missense DCLRE1C variant. Within the data, a cluster of highly shared sequence variants was likely a sequencing artifact. In a later analysis, compared with equally common non-associated chains, HLA-associated beta chains were more expanded.

V lost 6 bases and J lost 8; bases outside the gene matches: 6. Looked up from germline, CDR1 is MDHEN and CDR2 is SYDVKM. The CDR3 has 14 residues. It was with 60 Vbeta and 13 Jbeta primers that the PCR ran. The data were produced by immunoSEQ multiplex PCR, yet TCRdb's version contains in-frame clones alone and is incomplete. The data hold about 97,000 clones, with 75% to 90% observed a single time. Material: PBMCs. The sequence derives from a man under 40 in good health and CMV-seronegative. V usage is TRBV28 and J usage is TRBJ1-4; TRBD1 aligns across 10 bases. CDR3 DNA: TGTGCCAGCAGCTCAGGACAGGGGGGGGAAAAACTGTTTTTT. Its protein product is CASSSGQGGEKLFF.